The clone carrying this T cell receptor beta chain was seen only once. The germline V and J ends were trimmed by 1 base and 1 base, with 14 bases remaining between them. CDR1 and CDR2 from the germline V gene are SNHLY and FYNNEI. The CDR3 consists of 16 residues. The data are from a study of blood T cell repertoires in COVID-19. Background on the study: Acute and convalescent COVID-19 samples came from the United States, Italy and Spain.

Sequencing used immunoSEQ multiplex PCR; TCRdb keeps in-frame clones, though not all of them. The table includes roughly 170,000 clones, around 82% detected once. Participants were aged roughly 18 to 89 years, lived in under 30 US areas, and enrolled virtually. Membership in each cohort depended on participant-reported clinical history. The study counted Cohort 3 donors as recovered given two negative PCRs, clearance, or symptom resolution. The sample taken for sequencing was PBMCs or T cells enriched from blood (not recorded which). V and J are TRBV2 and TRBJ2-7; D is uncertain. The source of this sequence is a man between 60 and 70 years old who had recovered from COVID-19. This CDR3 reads CASSEGGRRPSYEQYF. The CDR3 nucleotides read TGTGCCAGCAGTGAAGGAGGCCGGCGGCCTTCCTACGAGCAGTACTTC.